This T cell receptor (beta chain) was obtained from a study of T cell responses to AZD1222 COVID-19 vaccine. Germline-derived CDR1 and CDR2 are SGHRS and YFSETQ. V lost 0 bases, J lost 4 bases, and 8 bases lay in between. The CDR3 is 14 amino acids. Method: immunoSEQ multiplex PCR; TCRdb's copy keeps in-frame clones and lacks some. Of over 100,000 clones in the sample, about 90% are singletons; the top ten hold 8.4%. On this clone itself: What it binds is not known.

Findings and caveats of the study: Spike-specific TCR breadth rose after two AZD1222 doses, and depth rose as well.

This TCR came from an adult in good health. The sequencing used peripheral blood, collected on day 0 of AZD1222 vaccination. This chain links TRBV5-1 with TRBJ1-3, with no clear D. The CDR3 spells CASSLGGGGNTIYF. The CDR3, as DNA: TGCGCCAGCAGCTTGGGGGGTGGAGGAAACACCATATATTTT.